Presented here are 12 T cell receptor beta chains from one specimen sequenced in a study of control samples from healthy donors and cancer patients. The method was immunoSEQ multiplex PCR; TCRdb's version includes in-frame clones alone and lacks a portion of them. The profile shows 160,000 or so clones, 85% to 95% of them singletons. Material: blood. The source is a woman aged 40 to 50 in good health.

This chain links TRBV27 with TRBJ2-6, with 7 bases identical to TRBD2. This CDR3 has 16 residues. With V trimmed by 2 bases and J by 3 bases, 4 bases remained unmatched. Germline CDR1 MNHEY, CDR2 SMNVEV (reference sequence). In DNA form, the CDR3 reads TGTGCCAGCAGTTTAGTTGGGGGGGGTGGGGCCAACGTCCTGACTTTC. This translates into CASSLVGGGGANVLTF.

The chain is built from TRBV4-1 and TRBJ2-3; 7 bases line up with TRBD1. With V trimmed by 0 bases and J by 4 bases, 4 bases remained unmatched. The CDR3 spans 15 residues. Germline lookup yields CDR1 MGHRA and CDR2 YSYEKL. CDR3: CASSQEGTGADTQYF. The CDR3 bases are TGCGCCAGCAGCCAAGAAGGAACAGGGGCAGATACGCAGTATTTT.

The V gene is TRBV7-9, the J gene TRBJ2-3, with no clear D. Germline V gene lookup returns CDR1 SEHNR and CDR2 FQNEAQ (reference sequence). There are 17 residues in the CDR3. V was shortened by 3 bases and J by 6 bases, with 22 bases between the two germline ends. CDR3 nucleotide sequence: TGTGCCAGCAGCTTCGTTTCAGACCACCGATTTAGGGATACGCAGTATTTT. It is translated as CASSFVSDHRFRDTQYF.

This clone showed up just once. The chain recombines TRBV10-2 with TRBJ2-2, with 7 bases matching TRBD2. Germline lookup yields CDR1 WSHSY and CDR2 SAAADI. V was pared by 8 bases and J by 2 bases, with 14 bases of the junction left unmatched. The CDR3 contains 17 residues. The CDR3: CASARVGGSFNTGELFF. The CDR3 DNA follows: TGCGCCAGCGCCCGGGTGGGGGGGAGTTTTAACACCGGGGAGCTGTTTTTT.

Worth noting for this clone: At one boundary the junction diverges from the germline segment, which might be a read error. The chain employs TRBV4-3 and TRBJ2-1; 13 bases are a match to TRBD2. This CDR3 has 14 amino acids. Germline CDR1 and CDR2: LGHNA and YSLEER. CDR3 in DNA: TGCGCCAGCAGCCAGGGGACTAGCGGGGCGGCCCCCCTCTTC. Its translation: CASSQGTSGAAPLF.

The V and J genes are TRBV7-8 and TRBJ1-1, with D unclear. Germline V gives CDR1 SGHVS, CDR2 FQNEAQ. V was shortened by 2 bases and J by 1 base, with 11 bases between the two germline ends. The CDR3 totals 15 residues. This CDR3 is CASSLSAVGNTEAFF. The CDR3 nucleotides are TGTGCCAGCAGCTTATCGGCGGTGGGGAACACTGAAGCTTTCTTT.

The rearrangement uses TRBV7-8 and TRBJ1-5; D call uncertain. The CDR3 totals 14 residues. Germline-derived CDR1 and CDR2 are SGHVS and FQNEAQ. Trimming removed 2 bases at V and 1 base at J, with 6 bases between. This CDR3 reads CASSLWLSNQPQHF. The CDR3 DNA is TGTGCCAGCAGCTTATGGCTCAGCAATCAGCCCCAGCATTTT.

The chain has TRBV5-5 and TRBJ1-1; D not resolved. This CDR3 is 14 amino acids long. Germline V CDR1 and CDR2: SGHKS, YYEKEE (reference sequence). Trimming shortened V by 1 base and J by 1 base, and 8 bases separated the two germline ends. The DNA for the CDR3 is TGTGCCAGCAGCTTGTTTCCAGAGAACACTGAAGCTTTCTTT. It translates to CASSLFPENTEAFF.

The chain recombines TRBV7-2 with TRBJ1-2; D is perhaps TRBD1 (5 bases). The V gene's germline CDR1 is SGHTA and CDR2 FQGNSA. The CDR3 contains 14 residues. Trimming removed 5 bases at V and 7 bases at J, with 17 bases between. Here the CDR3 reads CASSRPGTGSGYTF. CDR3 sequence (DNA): TGTGCCAGCAGCCGGCCCGGTACAGGATCTGGCTACACCTTC.

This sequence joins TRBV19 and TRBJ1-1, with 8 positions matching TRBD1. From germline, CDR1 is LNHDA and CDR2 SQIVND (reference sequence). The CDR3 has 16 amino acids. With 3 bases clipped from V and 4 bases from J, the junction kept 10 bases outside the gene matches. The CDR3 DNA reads TGTGCCAGTAGTATGTTGGCAGGGGGCATTGGCACTGAAGCTTTCTTT. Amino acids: CASSMLAGGIGTEAFF.

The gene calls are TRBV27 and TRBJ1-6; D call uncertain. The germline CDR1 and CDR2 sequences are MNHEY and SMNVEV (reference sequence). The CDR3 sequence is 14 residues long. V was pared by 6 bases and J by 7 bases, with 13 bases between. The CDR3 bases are TGTGCCAGCAGCTCAGTATCTGGAAATTCACCCCTCCACTTT. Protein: CASSSVSGNSPLHF.

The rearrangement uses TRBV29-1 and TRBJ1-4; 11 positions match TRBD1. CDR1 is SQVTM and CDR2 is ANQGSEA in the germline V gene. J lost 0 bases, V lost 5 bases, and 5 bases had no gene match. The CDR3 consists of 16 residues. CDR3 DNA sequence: TGCAGCGTTCTAGGACAGGGGGCGGCAACTAATGAAAAACTGTTTTTT. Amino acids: CSVLGQGAATNEKLFF.